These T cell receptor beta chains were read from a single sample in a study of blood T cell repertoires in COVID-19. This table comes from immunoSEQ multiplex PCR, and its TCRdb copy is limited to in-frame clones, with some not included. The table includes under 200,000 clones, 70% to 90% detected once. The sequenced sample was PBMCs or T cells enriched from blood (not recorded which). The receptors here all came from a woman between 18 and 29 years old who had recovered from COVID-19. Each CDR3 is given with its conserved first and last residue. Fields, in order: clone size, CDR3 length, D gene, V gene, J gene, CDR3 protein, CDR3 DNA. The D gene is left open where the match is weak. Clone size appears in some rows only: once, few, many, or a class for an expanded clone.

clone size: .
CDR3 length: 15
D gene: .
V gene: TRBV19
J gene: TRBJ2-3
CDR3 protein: CASSSGLALTDTQYF
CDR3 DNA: TGTGCCAGTAGTTCTGGCCTAGCACTCACAGATACGCAGTATTTT

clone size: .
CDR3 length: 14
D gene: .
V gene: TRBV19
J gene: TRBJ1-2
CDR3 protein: CASSIGGVVYGYTF
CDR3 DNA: TGTGCCAGTAGTATTGGAGGGGTCGTCTATGGCTACACCTTC

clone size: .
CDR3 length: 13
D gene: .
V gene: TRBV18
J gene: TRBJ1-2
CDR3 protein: CASSRPQYYGYTF
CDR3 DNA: TGTGCCAGCTCACGACCCCAATACTATGGCTACACCTTC

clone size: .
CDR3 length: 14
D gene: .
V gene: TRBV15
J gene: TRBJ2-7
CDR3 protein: CATSRSGDFYEQYF
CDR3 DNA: TGTGCCACCAGCAGATCCGGGGATTTCTACGAGCAGTACTTC

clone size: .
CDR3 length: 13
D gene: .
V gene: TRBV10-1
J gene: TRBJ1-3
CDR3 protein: CASSGGLGNTIYF
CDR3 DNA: TGCGCCAGCAGTGGAGGCCTTGGAAACACCATATATTTT

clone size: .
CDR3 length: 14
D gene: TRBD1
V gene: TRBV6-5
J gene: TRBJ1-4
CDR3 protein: CASSNRGGDEKLFF
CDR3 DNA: TGTGCCAGCAGCAACAGGGGTGGGGATGAAAAACTGTTTTTT

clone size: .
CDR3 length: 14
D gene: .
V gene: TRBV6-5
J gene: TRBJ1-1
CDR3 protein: CASSRQPTNTEAFF
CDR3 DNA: TGTGCCAGCTCCAGACAGCCAACGAACACTGAAGCTTTCTTT

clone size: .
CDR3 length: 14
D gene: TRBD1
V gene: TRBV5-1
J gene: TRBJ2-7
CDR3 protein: CASSHRDSLYEQYF
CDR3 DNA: TGCGCCAGCAGCCACCGGGACAGCTTGTACGAGCAGTACTTC

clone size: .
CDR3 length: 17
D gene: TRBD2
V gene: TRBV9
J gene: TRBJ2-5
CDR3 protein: CASSSSSSGLAGATQYF
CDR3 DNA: TGTGCCAGCAGCTCAAGCTCATCTGGACTAGCGGGTGCGACCCAGTACTTC

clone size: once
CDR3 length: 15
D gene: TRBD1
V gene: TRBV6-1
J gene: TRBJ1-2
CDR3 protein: CASSVGQGAYYGYTF
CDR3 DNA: TGTGCCAGCAGTGTTGGACAGGGGGCTTATTATGGCTACACCTTC

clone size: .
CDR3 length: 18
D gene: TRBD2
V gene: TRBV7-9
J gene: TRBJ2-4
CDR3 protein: CASSSPTSGRSSKNIQYF
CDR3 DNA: TGTGCCAGCAGCTCCCCGACTAGCGGGAGATCAAGCAAAAACATTCAGTACTTC

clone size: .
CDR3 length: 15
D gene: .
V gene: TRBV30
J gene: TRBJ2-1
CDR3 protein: CAWSGTASSYNEQFF
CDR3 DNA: TGTGCCTGGAGTGGGACTGCTAGCTCCTACAATGAGCAGTTCTTC

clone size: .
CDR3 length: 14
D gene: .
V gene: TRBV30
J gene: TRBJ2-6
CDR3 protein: CAWKTGRRANVLTF
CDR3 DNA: TGTGCCTGGAAAACAGGTCGCCGGGCCAACGTCCTGACTTTC

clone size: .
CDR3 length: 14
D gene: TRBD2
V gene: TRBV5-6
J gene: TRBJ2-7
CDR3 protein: CASSWTGLPLEQYF
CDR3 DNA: TGTGCCAGCAGCTGGACGGGACTACCTCTCGAGCAGTACTTC

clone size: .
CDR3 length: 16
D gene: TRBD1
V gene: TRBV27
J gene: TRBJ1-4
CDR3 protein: CASSPYGTDNSIKLFF
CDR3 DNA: TGTGCCAGCAGTCCGTACGGGACAGACAATTCGATAAAACTGTTTTTT

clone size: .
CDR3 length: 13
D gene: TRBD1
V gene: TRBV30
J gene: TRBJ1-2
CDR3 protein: CAWRPGQGFGYTF
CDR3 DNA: TGTGCCTGGAGGCCGGGACAGGGATTCGGCTACACCTTC

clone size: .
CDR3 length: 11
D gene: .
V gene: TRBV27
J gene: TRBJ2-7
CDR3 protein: CASRGYYEQYF
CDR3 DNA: TGTGCCAGCAGGGGCTACTACGAGCAGTACTTC

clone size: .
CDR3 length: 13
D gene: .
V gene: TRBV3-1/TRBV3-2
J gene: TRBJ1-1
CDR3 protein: CASRSNQGLEAFF
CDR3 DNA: TGTGCCAGCAGATCTAACCAGGGCCTAGAAGCTTTCTTT

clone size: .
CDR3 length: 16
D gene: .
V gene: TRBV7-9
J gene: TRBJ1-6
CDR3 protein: CASSQTSGPGNSPLHF
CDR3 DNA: TGTGCCAGCAGTCAGACGTCCGGGCCGGGGAATTCACCCCTCCACTTT

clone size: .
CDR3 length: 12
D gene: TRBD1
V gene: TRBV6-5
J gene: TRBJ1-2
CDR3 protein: CASSTTGGGYTF
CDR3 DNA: TGTGCCAGCAGTACCACAGGGGGTGGCTACACCTTC

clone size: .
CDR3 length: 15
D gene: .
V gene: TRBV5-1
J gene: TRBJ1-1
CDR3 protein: CASSLAGGPDTEAFF
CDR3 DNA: TGCGCCAGCAGTCTGGCGGGGGGACCTGACACTGAAGCTTTCTTT

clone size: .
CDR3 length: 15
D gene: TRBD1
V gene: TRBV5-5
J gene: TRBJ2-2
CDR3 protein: CASSSGLTGGGELFF
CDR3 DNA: TGTGCCAGCAGCTCGGGGTTGACAGGGGGCGGGGAGCTGTTTTTT

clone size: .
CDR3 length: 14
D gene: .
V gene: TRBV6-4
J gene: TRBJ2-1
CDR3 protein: CASSDEGGFDEQFF
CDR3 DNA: TGTGCCAGCAGTGACGAAGGAGGGTTTGATGAGCAGTTCTTC

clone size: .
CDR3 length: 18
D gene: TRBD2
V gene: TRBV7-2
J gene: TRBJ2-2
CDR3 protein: CASSSGTSGRASDGELFF
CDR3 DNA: TGTGCCAGCAGCAGCGGGACTAGCGGGAGGGCCAGTGACGGGGAGCTGTTTTTT

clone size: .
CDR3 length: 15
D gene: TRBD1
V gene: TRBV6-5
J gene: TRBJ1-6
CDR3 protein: CASKKSGTGYGPLHF
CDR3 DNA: TGTGCCAGCAAAAAAAGCGGGACAGGTTATGGGCCCCTCCACTTT

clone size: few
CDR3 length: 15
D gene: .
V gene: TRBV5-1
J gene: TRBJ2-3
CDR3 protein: CASSLGSQNTDTQYF
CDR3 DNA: TGCGCCAGCAGCTTGGGATCCCAGAACACAGATACGCAGTATTTT

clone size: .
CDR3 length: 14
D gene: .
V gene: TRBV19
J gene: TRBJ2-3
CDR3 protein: CASSRGLDTDTQYF
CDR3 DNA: TGTGCCAGTAGTCGTGGACTGGACACAGATACGCAGTATTTT